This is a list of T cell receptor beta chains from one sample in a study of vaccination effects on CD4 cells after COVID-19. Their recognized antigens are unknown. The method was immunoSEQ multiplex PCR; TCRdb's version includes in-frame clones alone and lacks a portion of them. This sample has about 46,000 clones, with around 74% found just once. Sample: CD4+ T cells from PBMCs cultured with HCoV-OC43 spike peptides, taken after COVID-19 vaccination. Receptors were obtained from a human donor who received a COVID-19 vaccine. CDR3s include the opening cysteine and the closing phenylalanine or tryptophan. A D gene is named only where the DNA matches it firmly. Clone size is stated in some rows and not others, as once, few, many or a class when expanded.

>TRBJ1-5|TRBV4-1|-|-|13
CASSQVVLQPQHF
TGCGCCAGCAGCCAAGTAGTACTTCAGCCCCAGCATTTT
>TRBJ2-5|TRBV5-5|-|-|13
CASSPGGQETQYF
TGTGCCAGCAGCCCCGGGGGACAAGAGACCCAGTACTTC
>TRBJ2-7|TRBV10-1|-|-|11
CASSRGLEQYF
TGCGCCAGCAGTCGGGGTCTGGAGCAGTACTTC
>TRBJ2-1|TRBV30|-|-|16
CAWSSKRGGSYNEQFF
TGTGCCTGGAGCAGCAAGAGGGGGGGTTCCTACAATGAGCAGTTCTTC
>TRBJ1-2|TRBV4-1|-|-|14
CASSQDGGLYGYTF
TGCGCCAGCAGCCAAGATGGGGGGCTCTATGGCTACACCTTC
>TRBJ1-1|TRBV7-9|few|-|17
CASSLGGTENLNTEAFF
TGTGCCAGCAGCTTAGGAGGGACGGAAAATTTGAACACTGAAGCTTTCTTT
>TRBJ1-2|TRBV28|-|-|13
CASSLGQSYGYTF
TGTGCCAGCAGTTTAGGTCAGAGCTATGGCTACACCTTC
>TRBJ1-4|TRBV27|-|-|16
CASSPTPLATNEKLFF
TGTGCCAGCAGTCCCACTCCTCTAGCAACTAATGAAAAACTGTTTTTT
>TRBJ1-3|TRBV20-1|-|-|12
CSASLPGNTIYF
TGCAGTGCTAGTCTGCCTGGAAACACCATATATTTT
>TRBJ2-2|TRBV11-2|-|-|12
CASSRPTGELFF
TGTGCCAGCAGCCGCCCCACCGGGGAGCTGTTTTTT
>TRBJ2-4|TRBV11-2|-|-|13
CASSFGGENIQYF
TGTGCCAGCAGCTTTGGGGGAGAAAACATTCAGTACTTC
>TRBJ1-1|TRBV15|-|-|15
CATSRRQVDDTEAFF
TGTGCCACCAGCAGAAGACAGGTCGACGACACTGAAGCTTTCTTT
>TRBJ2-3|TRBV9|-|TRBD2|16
CASSVATSGAGDTQYF
TGTGCCAGCAGCGTAGCTACTAGCGGGGCTGGAGATACGCAGTATTTT
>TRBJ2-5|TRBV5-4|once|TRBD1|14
CASSGTGGQETQYF
TGTGCCAGCAGTGGGACAGGGGGACAAGAGACCCAGTACTTC
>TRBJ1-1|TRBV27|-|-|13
CASKGRLNTEAFF
TGTGCCAGCAAGGGGCGGTTGAACACTGAAGCTTTCTTT
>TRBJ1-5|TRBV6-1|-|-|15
CASSEIGQLNQPQHF
TGTGCCAGCAGTGAAATCGGACAGCTCAATCAGCCCCAGCATTTT
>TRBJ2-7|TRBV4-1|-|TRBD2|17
CASSQDLRGRANYEQYF
TGCGCCAGCAGCCAAGATCTTCGGGGGAGGGCCAACTACGAGCAGTACTTC
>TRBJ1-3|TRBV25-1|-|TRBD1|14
CASRDRGFGNTIYF
TGTGCCAGCAGGGACAGGGGATTCGGAAACACCATATATTTT
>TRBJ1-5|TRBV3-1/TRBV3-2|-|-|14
CASSHHSAREPQHF
TGTGCCAGCAGCCACCACTCCGCCCGGGAGCCCCAGCATTTT
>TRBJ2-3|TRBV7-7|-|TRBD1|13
CASSPDRVQAQYF
TGTGCCAGCAGCCCCGACAGGGTGCAGGCGCAGTATTTT
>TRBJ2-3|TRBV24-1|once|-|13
CATGEALTDTQYF
TGTGCCACAGGGGAGGCCCTTACAGATACGCAGTATTTT
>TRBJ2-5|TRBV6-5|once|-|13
CASSLPGQETQYF
TGTGCCAGCAGTCTGCCCGGACAGGAGACCCAGTACTTC
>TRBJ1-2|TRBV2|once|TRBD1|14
CASSDTGTGYGYTF
TGTGCCAGCAGTGATACCGGGACAGGGTATGGCTACACCTTC
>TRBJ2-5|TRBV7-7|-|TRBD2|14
CASSMGLAGETQYF
TGTGCCAGCAGCATGGGACTAGCGGGAGAGACCCAGTACTTC
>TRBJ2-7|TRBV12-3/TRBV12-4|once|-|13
CASSTYREGEQYF
TGTGCCAGCAGTACCTACAGGGAAGGCGAGCAGTACTTC
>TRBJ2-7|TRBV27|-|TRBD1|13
CASSRQGPYEQYF
TGTGCCAGCAGTAGACAGGGACCCTACGAGCAGTACTTC
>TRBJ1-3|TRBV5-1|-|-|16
CASSLAAGSSGNTIYF
TGCGCCAGCAGCTTGGCCGCAGGGAGCTCTGGAAACACCATATATTTT
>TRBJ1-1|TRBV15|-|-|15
CATSRAGGLGTEAFF
TGTGCCACCAGCAGGGCGGGCGGTTTGGGCACTGAAGCTTTCTTT
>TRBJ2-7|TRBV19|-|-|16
CASSIVGGGYSYEQYF
TGTGCCAGTAGTATAGTCGGCGGGGGCTACTCCTACGAGCAGTACTTC
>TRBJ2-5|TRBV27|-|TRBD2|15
CASRASGGYQETQYF
TGTGCCAGCAGGGCTAGCGGGGGGTACCAAGAGACCCAGTACTTC
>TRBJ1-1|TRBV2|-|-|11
CASSLNTEAFF
TGTGCCAGCAGTCTGAACACTGAAGCTTTCTTT
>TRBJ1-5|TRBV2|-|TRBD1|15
CASSDGTGGNQPQHF
TGTGCCAGCAGTGATGGTACAGGGGGCAATCAGCCCCAGCATTTT
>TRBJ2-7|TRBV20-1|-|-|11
CSAGVKSEQYF
TGCAGTGCTGGAGTAAAGAGCGAGCAGTACTTC
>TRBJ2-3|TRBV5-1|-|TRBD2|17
CASSLAMSSGSTDTQYF
TGCGCCAGCAGCTTGGCCATGTCTAGCGGTAGCACAGATACGCAGTATTTT
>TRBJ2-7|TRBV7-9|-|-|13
CAGGGLIPYEQYF
TGTGCCGGGGGGGGGCTTATCCCCTACGAGCAGTACTTC
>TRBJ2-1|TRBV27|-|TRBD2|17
CASSLQRTSGNYNEQFF
TGTGCCAGCAGTTTACAAAGGACTAGCGGAAATTACAATGAGCAGTTCTTC
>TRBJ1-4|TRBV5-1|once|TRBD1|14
CASSRLTGLEKLFF
TGCGCCAGCAGCCGGTTGACAGGGCTTGAAAAACTGTTTTTT
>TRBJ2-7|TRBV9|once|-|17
CASSRRYGGGVSYEQYF
TGTGCCAGCAGCCGTAGGTATGGCGGGGGCGTCTCCTACGAGCAGTACTTC
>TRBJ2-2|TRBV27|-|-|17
CASSLYSWTPGPGELFF
TGTGCCAGCAGTTTATATTCTTGGACCCCAGGCCCGGGGGAGCTGTTTTTT
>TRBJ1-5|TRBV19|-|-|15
CASSINRGQGQPQHF
TGTGCCAGTAGTATAAATAGAGGGCAGGGCCAGCCCCAGCATTTT
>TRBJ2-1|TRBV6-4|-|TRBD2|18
CASSRRTSGRATYNEQFF
TGTGCCAGCAGCCGCCGGACTAGCGGGAGGGCAACCTACAATGAGCAGTTCTTC
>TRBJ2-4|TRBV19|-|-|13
CASSIGGRAIQYF
TGTGCCAGTAGTATAGGGGGGCGGGCCATTCAGTACTTC
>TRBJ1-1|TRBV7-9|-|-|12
CASSWDNTEAFF
TGTGCCAGCAGTTGGGACAACACTGAAGCTTTCTTT
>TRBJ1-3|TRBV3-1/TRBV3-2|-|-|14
CASSQRGSGNTIYF
TGTGCCAGCAGCCAACGGGGCTCTGGAAACACCATATATTTT
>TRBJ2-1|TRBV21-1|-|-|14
CASSKNERGYEQFF
TGTGCCAGCAGCAAAAACGAGCGGGGGTATGAGCAGTTCTTC
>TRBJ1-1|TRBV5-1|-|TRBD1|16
CASSLMGQGINTEAFF
TGCGCCAGCAGCTTGATGGGACAGGGGATTAACACTGAAGCTTTCTTT
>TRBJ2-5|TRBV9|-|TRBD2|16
CASSVALAGDQETQYF
TGTGCCAGCAGCGTAGCGCTAGCGGGAGACCAAGAGACCCAGTACTTC
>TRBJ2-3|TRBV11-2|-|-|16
CASSSRDVGGRDTQYF
TGTGCCAGCAGCTCCCGGGATGTGGGGGGGCGGGATACGCAGTATTTT
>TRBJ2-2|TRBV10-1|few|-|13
CASSQQLNGELFF
TGCGCCAGCAGTCAGCAGCTCAACGGGGAGCTGTTTTTT